The rows below give T cell receptor beta chains drawn from one sample of a study of early stage breast cancer tumors. The data were produced by immunoSEQ multiplex PCR, yet TCRdb's version contains in-frame clones alone and is incomplete. The sample has more than 15,000 clones, 65% to 85% seen once. Sample: blood. The receptors originated from a person aged 70 to 85 with breast cancer. The CDR3 runs from the conserved cysteine through the conserved F or W. D genes are given only for firm matches. Some rows mark clone size as missing; the rest say once, few, many or name a class of expanded clone.

j_call v_call d_call clone_size cdr3_aa cdr3_nt
TRBJ2-1 TRBV7-9 . . CASSLERLTKQFF TGTGCCAGCAGCTTAGAGCGTCTGACGAAGCAGTTCTTC
TRBJ1-5 TRBV19 TRBD1 . CASSTRDRGQPQHF TGTGCCAGTAGTACCCGGGACAGGGGACAGCCCCAGCATTTT
TRBJ2-5 TRBV6-1 TRBD2 . CASSATSGGLYQETQYF TGTGCCAGCAGTGCGACTAGCGGGGGACTCTATCAAGAGACCCAGTACTTC
TRBJ2-1 TRBV5-1 . . CASSLERGYNEQFF TGCGCCAGCAGCTTGGAGAGGGGGTACAATGAGCAGTTCTTC
TRBJ2-2 TRBV5-5 TRBD2 . CASSPRLADTGELFF TGTGCCAGCAGCCCTCGGCTAGCGGACACCGGGGAGCTGTTTTTT
TRBJ2-7 TRBV7-8 . . CASSLGTPHSYEQYF TGTGCCAGCAGCTTAGGGACACCCCACTCCTACGAGCAGTACTTC
TRBJ1-4 TRBV2 TRBD1 . CASILRTGDTTNEKLFF TGTGCCAGCATTCTGAGGACAGGCGATACAACTAATGAAAAACTGTTTTTT
TRBJ1-1 TRBV28 TRBD1 . CASSSVGQGRAEAFF TGTGCCAGCAGTTCCGTAGGACAGGGGAGGGCTGAAGCTTTCTTT
TRBJ2-2 TRBV11-2 TRBD1 . CASSLDRGAGELFF TGTGCCAGCAGCCTGGACAGGGGCGCCGGGGAGCTGTTTTTT
TRBJ1-3 TRBV5-1 . . CASSSRLGSGNTIYF TGCGCCAGCAGTTCAAGGCTAGGCTCTGGAAACACCATATATTTT
TRBJ2-5 TRBV5-1 TRBD2 . CASSSALAGTFETQYF TGCGCCAGCAGCAGCGCACTAGCGGGGACCTTTGAGACCCAGTACTTC
TRBJ1-1 TRBV5-1 . . CASSLGRFRGTEAFF TGCGCCAGCAGCTTGGGCCGCTTTAGGGGCACTGAAGCTTTCTTT
TRBJ1-1 TRBV2 TRBD1 . CASSMDRDTEAFF TGTGCCAGCAGTATGGACAGGGACACTGAAGCTTTCTTT
TRBJ2-5 TRBV5-1 TRBD1 . CASSLEGAGETQYF TGCGCCAGCAGCTTGGAGGGGGCAGGGGAGACCCAGTACTTC
TRBJ1-2 TRBV4-1 . . CASSQGTWGGYTF TGCGCCAGCAGCCAAGGGACTTGGGGAGGCTACACCTTC
TRBJ2-2 TRBV18 . . CASSPQRANTGELFF TGTGCCAGCTCACCTCAGCGCGCGAACACCGGGGAGCTGTTTTTT
TRBJ2-3 TRBV9 . . CASNGGAYLTDTQYF TGTGCCAGCAACGGCGGGGCCTACCTCACAGATACGCAGTATTTT
TRBJ2-1 TRBV5-1 . . CASSFIGEPREQFF TGCGCCAGCAGCTTCATTGGGGAGCCGCGTGAGCAGTTCTTC
TRBJ2-5 TRBV5-4 TRBD2 . CASSLAGPETQYF TGTGCCAGCAGCTTAGCGGGGCCGGAGACCCAGTACTTC
TRBJ2-2 TRBV28 . once CASSLGGPGELFF TGTGCCAGCAGTTTGGGGGGGCCCGGGGAGCTGTTTTTT
TRBJ2-7 TRBV4-2 TRBD1 . CASSQDPGGEQYF TGTGCCAGCAGCCAAGATCCAGGGGGCGAGCAGTACTTC
TRBJ2-6 TRBV7-3 TRBD1 . CASSPRAGGVKFGANVLTF TGTGCCAGCAGCCCCCGGGCAGGGGGCGTGAAATTTGGGGCCAACGTCCTGACTTTC
TRBJ2-5 TRBV5-1 TRBD2 . CASSSSTSGGAFETQYF TGCGCCAGCAGCTCCTCGACTAGCGGGGGGGCGTTTGAGACCCAGTACTTC
TRBJ2-5 TRBV2 . . CASSVGGARETQYF TGTGCCAGCAGTGTTGGGGGGGCCCGCGAGACCCAGTACTTC
TRBJ2-7 TRBV7-7 . . CASSLSQVGEQYF TGTGCCAGCAGCCTATCACAGGTGGGGGAGCAGTACTTC
TRBJ2-5 TRBV9 . . CASSGGSASELETQYF TGTGCCAGCAGCGGGGGTTCGGCTAGCGAGTTGGAGACCCAGTACTTC
TRBJ1-6 TRBV5-1 TRBD1 . CASSLTGTGNSPLHF TGCGCCAGCAGCTTGACCGGGACAGGGAATTCACCCCTCCACTTT
TRBJ2-5 TRBV21-1 . . CASSKGETATQETQYF TGTGCCAGCAGCAAAGGAGAGACAGCAACCCAAGAGACCCAGTACTTC
TRBJ2-3 TRBV7-2 . . CASSTRTDTQYF TGTGCCAGCAGCACGAGAACAGATACGCAGTATTTT
TRBJ2-2 TRBV7-6 . . CASSLAGQTNTGELFF TGTGCCAGCAGCTTAGCGGGGCAGACTAACACCGGGGAGCTGTTTTTT
TRBJ2-7 TRBV6-6 . . CASSDMTSYEQYF TGTGCCAGCTCCGACATGACATCCTACGAGCAGTACTTC
TRBJ1-1 TRBV2 . . CASSERQLNTEAFF TGTGCCAGCAGTGAGCGGCAGTTGAACACTGAAGCTTTCTTT
TRBJ1-6 TRBV6-6 . . CASSNRVSALHF TGTGCCAGCAGTAACAGGGTATCGGCCCTCCACTTT
TRBJ2-7 TRBV5-5 TRBD2 . CASRQLAGAGYEQYF TGTGCCAGCAGGCAGCTAGCGGGGGCCGGGTACGAGCAGTACTTC
TRBJ1-4 TRBV4-1 . . CASSQGGRGATNEKLFF TGCGCCAGCAGCCAAGGAGGAAGGGGTGCAACTAATGAAAAACTGTTTTTT
TRBJ2-2 TRBV5-1 TRBD1 . CASRPGTGGTGELFF TGCGCCAGCAGGCCTGGGACAGGGGGAACCGGGGAGCTGTTTTTT
TRBJ2-2 TRBV7-7 . . CASSLGASGELFF TGTGCCAGCAGCTTAGGAGCTTCTGGGGAGCTGTTTTTT
TRBJ1-2 TRBV18 . . CASSPTADKNYGYTF TGTGCCAGCTCACCGACCGCGGACAAGAACTATGGCTACACCTTC
TRBJ1-1 TRBV5-6 . . CASSLVGRDAEAFF TGTGCCAGCAGCTTGGTAGGGAGGGACGCTGAAGCTTTCTTT
TRBJ1-2 TRBV11-1 . . CASRPIPPEGYGYTF TGTGCCAGCAGGCCCATCCCCCCGGAGGGCTATGGCTACACCTTC